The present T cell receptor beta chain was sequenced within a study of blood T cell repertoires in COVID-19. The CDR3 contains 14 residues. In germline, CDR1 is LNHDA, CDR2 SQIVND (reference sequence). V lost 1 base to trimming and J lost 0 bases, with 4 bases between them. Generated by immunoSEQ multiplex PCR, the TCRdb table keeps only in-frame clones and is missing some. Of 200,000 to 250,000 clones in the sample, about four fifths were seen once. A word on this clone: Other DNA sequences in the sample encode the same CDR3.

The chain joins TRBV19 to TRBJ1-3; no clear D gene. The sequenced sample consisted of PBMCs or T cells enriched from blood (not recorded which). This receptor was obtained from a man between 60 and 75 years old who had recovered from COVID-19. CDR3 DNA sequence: TGTGCCAGTAGTATAGGTAGCTCTGGAAACACCATATATTTT. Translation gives CASSIGSSGNTIYF.